Reported below is one T cell receptor beta chain. This clonotype was counted at least ten times. Its binding antigen is unknown. Per-base quality was not reported, and no clone a single base away is much larger than it. Via the germline V gene, CDR1 is SQVTM and CDR2 ANQGSEA. Trimming removed 5 bases from V and 4 bases from J, leaving 11 bases between the germline ends. The CDR3 has 12 amino acids, counting the end cysteine and phenylalanine. Only the CDR3 DNA is retained, 36 bases long and in frame from the first base. The data stem from a study of molecular identifiers for immune sequencing clone quantification (dated by TCRdb to the late 2010s). Turning to the overall study: For a replicate experiment, RNA from roughly 20,000 or 100,000 naive CD8 T cells was divided into five aliquots, and four of the five aliquots were sequenced. The study was a methods study using CD8 T cells to benchmark molecular-identifier clustering-based TCR repertoire sequencing (MIDCIRS) and TCR RNA copy counting. The investigation overall reported the following: Spiked-in Jurkat TCR RNA (around nine copies' worth), which is not part of the donor repertoire, was contained in the naive libraries. The sizes of highly expanded clones could end up underestimated when identical TCR molecules share a barcode. When barcode sub-clustering was left out, chimeric consensus sequences inflated TCR diversity, with chimeras reaching as high as 47%. Modeling gave roughly 3 recovered TCR RNA copies per cell versus about ten by digital PCR, implying roughly 28% capture efficiency. Spiked-in Jurkat TCR RNA equivalent to a single cell was reported to be detectable even among some 910,000 naive CD8 T cells. In CMV-specific effector cells, clones with more than 20 RNA copies accounted for over 97% of molecules, whereas in naive cells such clones accounted for under 1%.

Libraries were made using PCR. Sequencer: Illumina HiSeq 4000. Bulk TCR libraries were prepared as previously described, using TCR primers listed in Table S5. The Qiagen AllPrep DNA/RNA kit was used to purify total RNA. Before analysis, reads from multiple sequencing runs of the same library were pooled. Under the source paper's analysis protocol: Reads were retained only if their TCR constant sequence matched exactly, and those retained reads were trimmed to 150 nt and grouped according to their 12-nt molecular barcodes. Within each barcode group, reads were sub-clustered at a 15% Levenshtein threshold, and quality-weighted consensus sequences were built per RNA molecule. Non-functional sequences were discarded, and so were lower-count sequences lying one edit away from another sequence. On the basis of fitting two negative binomial distributions, barcode sub-clusters with fewer than 20% of the maximum read count were discarded. TCRdb took the public reads, trimmed them with fastp at Q25, ran MiXCR for clone calling and kept in-frame beta chains. One record per CDR3 amino acid sequence lists the most common genes and DNA. Clone size and V and J calls follow TCRdb, not the original study. The sample table shows 250,000 to 350,000 distinct CDR3 sequences, and about 22% are seen once. Approximately 0.8% of the sample is in the top ten clones.

Libraries of naive CD8 T cells were generated from roughly 20,000 to 1,000,000 sorted cells, with 10%, 30% or 50% of the purified RNA used. Naive CD8 T cells, defined as CD8+CD4-CCR7+CD45RA+, were FACS-sorted into RLT Plus buffer on a BD FACSAria II. To test detection sensitivity, Jurkat RNA equal to 10 or so TCR copies was added to samples of roughly 17,000-1,100,000 naive CD8 T cells. CD8 T cells were enriched with RosetteSep CD8+ T Cell Enrichment Cocktail and Ficoll-Paque, followed by ACK red cell lysis. In this chain, TRBV29-1 is recombined with TRBJ1-1; confidence is insufficient to name the D gene. The specimen sequenced was naive CD8+ T cells from blood, with Jurkat cell RNA spiked in. The cell subset or site label, read with the paper, signifies: FACS-sorted CD8+CD4-CCR7+CD45RA+ naive T cells. This sequence originates from a human donor in good health. Some libraries in this study had Jurkat cell RNA spiked in. The CDR3 amino acid sequence is: CSVQDGSTEAFF. The nucleotide sequence is given as TGCAGCGTTCAGGACGGGTCCACTGAAGCTTTCTTT.